This entry lists 11 T cell receptor beta chains sequenced from one sample in a study of CD8 T cells in Susac syndrome. Reverse transcription used about 0.45 to 1 ug RNA and random hexamers. TCRdb called the immunoSEQ multiplex PCR reads again in MiXCR, with one record for every CDR3 protein. Of 250,000 to 350,000 distinct CDR3 sequences in the sample, roughly 94% are singletons; the top ten hold 0.06% to 0.075%. The sample taken for sequencing was CD4+ T cells from PBMCs. These receptors were obtained from a human donor with multiple sclerosis.

This chain links TRBV7-9 with TRBJ2-5, with D unclear. Germline CDR1 and CDR2: SEHNR and FQNEAQ (reference sequence). V dropped 2 bases and J dropped 5 bases, with 18 bases sitting between them. The CDR3 extends over 16 amino acids. The CDR3 region is CASSLLEAIAGETQYF. The CDR3 DNA follows: TGTGCCAGCAGCTTATTGGAAGCTATAGCTGGGGAGACCCAGTACTTC.

The chain has TRBV9 and TRBJ2-2; TRBD1 matches 7 bases. Germline CDR1 reads SGDLS; CDR2 reads YYNGEE. This CDR3 is 16 amino acids long. Trimming took 3 bases from V and 5 from J; bases not matched to a gene: 10. The CDR3 is CASSANHHRGTGELFF. CDR3 DNA: TGTGCCAGCAGCGCCAACCATCACAGGGGTACCGGGGAGCTGTTTTTT.

J is TRBJ2-5 and V is TRBV2, with D uncertain. Deletions cut 7 bases from V and 5 bases from J, with 17 bases between. The CDR3 loop spans 14 amino acids. Germline-derived CDR1 and CDR2 are SNHLY and FYNNEI. The CDR3 spells CASKLSGSRETQYF. CDR3 nucleotides: TGTGCCAGCAAGCTGTCAGGCTCAAGGGAGACCCAGTACTTC.

The chain combines TRBV4-1 with TRBJ2-7; no definite D call. Germline values: CDR1 MGHRA, CDR2 YSYEKL. The germline V and J ends were trimmed by 4 bases and 4 bases, with 17 bases remaining between them. The CDR3 consists of 15 residues. The CDR3 spells CASSREGARGYEQYF. The CDR3 nucleotides read TGCGCCAGCAGCCGAGAAGGTGCGCGAGGATACGAGCAGTACTTC.

This rearrangement joins TRBV12-3 or TRBV12-4 to TRBJ2-7, with 8 bases identical to TRBD1. CDR3 length: 16 residues. After removal of 1 base from V and 2 bases from J, the junction contained 7 bases not matched to a gene. CDR3 coding DNA: TGTGCCAGCAGTTTAGGGGGCGGACAGGGCGCCTACGAGCAGTACTTC. Protein product: CASSLGGGQGAYEQYF.

This chain links TRBV12-3 or TRBV12-4 with TRBJ1-1; D is perhaps TRBD1 (6 bases). The ends were cut back, 6 bases at V and 4 bases at J, with 18 bases in the middle. This CDR3 spans 15 amino acids. CDR3 in DNA: TGTGCCAGCAGCTTACAGGGCGCGGTGGGCACTGAAGCTTTCTTT. As protein: CASSLQGAVGTEAFF.

The chain employs TRBV7-9 and TRBJ2-3; 10 bases line up with TRBD1. The CDR3 extends over 17 amino acids. Germline CDR1 SEHNR, CDR2 FQNEAQ (reference sequence). Unmatched junction bases numbered 10, after V lost 5 bases and J lost 2 bases. The DNA for the CDR3 is TGTGCCAGCAGCCCGGGACAGGGGACCCACCTCACAGATACGCAGTATTTT. It yields the protein CASSPGQGTHLTDTQYF.

The count of this clonotype is one. This chain uses TRBV19 with TRBJ2-1, with TRBD2 matching over 9 bases. CDR3 length equals 15 residues. V was pared by 3 bases and J by 5 bases, with 5 bases of the junction left unmatched. Germline CDR1 LNHDA, CDR2 SQIVND (reference sequence). Here the CDR3 DNA reads TGTGCCAGTAGTATCTCGGCGGGAGGGAACAATGAGCAGTTCTTC. The encoded protein is CASSISAGGNNEQFF.

V usage is TRBV18 and J usage is TRBJ2-7; 10 bases map to TRBD1. The V segment lost 6 bases and the J segment 0 bases; nucleotides outside the gene matches: 17. Germline assignment: CDR1 KGHSH and CDR2 LQKENI. CDR3 length: 19 amino acids. The CDR3 region has the DNA TGTGCCAGCTCCCGAACCGGGGACAGGGGTCGTTTGAGCTCCTACGAGCAGTACTTC. Translating gives CASSRTGDRGRLSSYEQYF.

The rearrangement uses TRBV7-9 and TRBJ1-1; a possible D gene is TRBD1 (5 bases). Germline V gene data show CDR1 as SEHNR and CDR2 as FQNEAQ (reference sequence). Trimming cost V 2 bases and J 7 bases, with 14 bases left between them. The CDR3 has 14 residues. The CDR3 region is CASSLRWGYGEAFF. CDR3 DNA sequence: TGTGCCAGCAGCTTAAGGTGGGGGTACGGTGAAGCTTTCTTT. Drawing the rest from reference TRBV7-9 and TRBJ1-1, the complete variable domain is DTGVSQNPRHKITKRGQNVTFRCDPISEHNRLYWYRQTLGQGPEFLTYFQNEAQLEKSRLLSDRFSAERPKGSFSTLEIQRTEQGDSAMYLCASSLRWGYGEAFFGQGTRLTVV.

This rearrangement joins TRBV11-1 to TRBJ1-1, with 12 bases aligning to TRBD1. This CDR3 comprises 14 residues. V trimming: 5 bases; J trimming: 7 bases; junction bases outside the gene matches: 5. The germline CDR1 and CDR2 sequences are SGHAT and FQDESV (reference sequence). The CDR3 coding sequence is TGTGCCAGCAGCATGGGACAGGGGGCCAGTGAAGCTTTCTTT. Its translation: CASSMGQGASEAFF. The variable domain in full, completed from reference TRBV11-1 and TRBJ1-1, reads EAEVAQSPRYKITEKSQAVAFWCDPISGHATLYWYRQILGQGPELLVQFQDESVVDDSQLPKDRFSAERLKGVDSTLKIQPAELGDSAMYLCASSMGQGASEAFFGQGTRLTVV.